The 24 T cell receptor beta chains reported below all come from one sample, sequenced in a study of shared clonotypes between healthy human individuals. Produced via immunoSEQ multiplex PCR; TCRdb's table is partial and in-frame only. The repertoire holds over a million clones, approximately 96% seen once, with over 1% in the top ten. Sequences were obtained from naive CD4+ T cells sorted from blood. This sample's subset: CD45RA+ positively selected. The receptors were gathered from a young man in good health.

Comments on this clone: This CDR3 is also generated by other DNA sequences in the sample. CDR3 region: CASSLGLPSYNEQFF. The DNA of the CDR3 is TGTGCCAGCAGCCTCGGACTGCCTTCCTACAATGAGCAGTTCTTC. The V call is TRBV7-2, the J call TRBJ2-1; D is perhaps TRBD2 (5 bases). V gave up 5 bases and J gave up 1 base, with 12 bases separating them. This CDR3 has 15 residues. Germline V gene lookup returns CDR1 SGHTA and CDR2 FQGNSA.

The rearrangement links TRBV6-5 to TRBJ1-5; TRBD1 is a possible D gene (5 bases). Trimming shortened V by 2 bases and J by 4 bases, and 15 bases separated the two germline ends. Germline CDR1 reads MNHEY; CDR2 reads SVGAGI. The CDR3 extends over 16 amino acids. Here the CDR3 reads CASSYLGPVGNQPQHF. CDR3 bases: TGTGCCAGCAGTTACCTGGGACCGGTGGGAAATCAGCCCCAGCATTTT.

The V call is TRBV10-1, the J call TRBJ1-1; D perhaps matches TRBD1 (5 bases). This CDR3 comprises 13 residues. V lost 2 bases, J lost 7 bases, and 11 bases lay in between. CDR1 is WNHNN and CDR2 is SYGVQD in the germline V gene (reference sequence). The CDR3 DNA sequence: TGCGCCAGCAGTGAGATAGCAGGGCGTGAAGCTTTCTTT. Its protein is CASSEIAGREAFF.

J is TRBJ1-4 and V is TRBV7-9; 8 positions match TRBD1. The CDR3 is made up of 14 amino acids. J lost 8 bases, V lost 3 bases, and 5 bases had no gene match. The V gene's germline CDR1 is SEHNR and CDR2 FQNEAQ (reference sequence). The CDR3 DNA follows: TGTGCCAGCAGCTTTGCAGGGGGCCGGGAAAAACTGTTTTTT. It translates to CASSFAGGREKLFF.

The chain is built from TRBV7-2 and TRBJ1-2; 8 bases fit TRBD1. The CDR3 runs 17 residues. Germline CDR1 SGHTA, CDR2 FQGNSA. The V gene end was trimmed by 4 bases and the J gene end by 4 bases; junction bases not matched to a gene: 14. The CDR3 bases are TGTGCCAGCAGCTCGACAGGGGTGGTAGGATTTAGCTATGGCTACACCTTC. Amino acid sequence: CASSSTGVVGFSYGYTF.

The chain recombines TRBV10-3 with TRBJ2-3; 10 nucleotides line up with TRBD2. CDR1 and CDR2 from the germline V gene are ENHRY and SYGVKD. The V and J ends lost 8 bases and 4 bases, in that order; junction bases with no gene match: 9. This CDR3 comprises 15 residues. CDR3 nucleotides: TGTGCCATCCGACCTAGCGGGAGTGGGGCAGATACGCAGTATTTT. The encoded protein is CAIRPSGSGADTQYF.

V is TRBV9 and J is TRBJ2-1, with 7 bases aligning to TRBD2. The trim removed 4 bases at V and 6 bases at J, leaving 10 bases unmatched. Germline CDR1 SGDLS, CDR2 YYNGEE. The CDR3 runs to 15 residues. CDR3 coding DNA: TGTGCCAGCAGCATCCGGGACTACCTCCCCAATGAGCAGTTCTTC. This gives the protein CASSIRDYLPNEQFF.

The chain recombines TRBV27 with TRBJ1-3; D is uncertain. The CDR3 loop spans 13 amino acids. The germline gives CDR1 MNHEY, CDR2 SMNVEV (reference sequence). Trimming removed 2 bases from V and 8 bases from J, with 10 bases in between. CDR3 DNA sequence: TGTGCCAGCAGTTTACTCCCTCGGGACACCATATATTTT. Residues: CASSLLPRDTIYF.

The rearrangement links TRBV6-5 to TRBJ2-7; tentative D call: TRBD1 (5 bases). The germline V gene encodes CDR1 MNHEY and CDR2 SVGAGI. V was pared by 4 bases and J by 2 bases, with 9 bases between. The CDR3 covers 13 residues. The CDR3 coding sequence is TGTGCCAGCAGTTTTCAGGGCGCCTACGAGCAGTACTTC. It translates to CASSFQGAYEQYF.

J is TRBJ2-7 and V is TRBV28; D gene uncertain. The CDR3 runs 8 residues. The germline CDR1 and CDR2 sequences are MDHEN and SYDVKM. V was clipped by 8 bases and J by 7 bases, with 3 bases between them. This CDR3 reads CASGEQYF. The CDR3, as DNA: TGTGCCAGCGGGGAGCAGTACTTC. The entire variable domain, with the rest obtained from reference TRBV28 and TRBJ2-7, is as follows: DVKVTQSSRYLVKRTGEKVFLECVQDMDHENMFWYRQDPGLGLRLIYFSYDVKMKEKGDIPEGYSVSREKKERFSLILESASTNQTSMYLCASGEQYFGPGTRLTVT.

A word on this clone: Within the sample, other DNA sequences also encode this same CDR3. V usage is TRBV28 and J usage is TRBJ1-1; D not resolved. The CDR3 extends over 13 amino acids. V lost 0 bases and J lost 1, with 3 bases in between. Germline V CDR1 and CDR2: MDHEN, SYDVKM. Written as DNA, the CDR3 is TGTGCCAGCAGTTTATGGCCGAACACTGAAGCTTTCTTT. This sequence encodes CASSLWPNTEAFF.

Only a few counts were recorded for this clone. Other DNA variants within this sample encode the same CDR3. The genes are TRBV6-1 and TRBJ2-1; 10 bases fit TRBD2. J gave up 3 bases and V 6 bases, and 2 bases lay outside the gene matches. Germline CDR1 MNHNS, CDR2 SASEGT. This CDR3 spans 14 amino acids. For the CDR3, the DNA is TGTGCCAGCAGGGGACTAGCGAGCTACAATGAGCAGTTCTTC. This gives the protein CASRGLASYNEQFF.

The sample holds one count of this clone. The chain joins TRBV25-1 to TRBJ1-2, with D possibly TRBD1 on 5 matching bases. V was shortened by 1 base and J by 4 bases, with 7 bases between the two germline ends. The germline gives CDR1 MGHDK, CDR2 SYGVNS. The CDR3 is 13 amino acids. This CDR3 reads CASSESTAYGYTF. CDR3 coding DNA: TGTGCCAGCAGTGAATCGACAGCCTATGGCTACACCTTC.

The chain combines TRBV20-1 with TRBJ2-5; D remains ambiguous. CDR1 and CDR2 from the germline V gene are DFQATT and SNEGSKA (reference sequence). Trimming pared 4 bases from V and 5 bases from J, leaving 5 bases between. The CDR3 is 10 amino acids. This CDR3 is CSATLETQYF. The CDR3 nucleotides read TGCAGTGCTACCCTCGAGACCCAGTACTTC.

The chain couples TRBV7-2 to TRBJ2-3; 12 bases are a match to TRBD2. J gave up 5 bases and V 5 bases, and 14 bases lay outside the gene matches. Germline V gene sequence: CDR1 SGHTA, CDR2 FQGNSA. This CDR3 has 18 residues. The CDR3: CASSLRLAGVRRVDTQYF. As DNA, the CDR3 is TGTGCCAGCAGCCTTAGACTAGCGGGAGTCAGACGGGTAGATACGCAGTATTTT.

The chain combines TRBV5-1 with TRBJ1-1; 7 nucleotides match TRBD1. The CDR3 loop spans 14 amino acids. The V segment lost 5 bases and the J segment 6 bases; nucleotides outside the gene matches: 10. Germline V gene lookup returns CDR1 SGHRS and CDR2 YFSETQ. CDR3 bases: TGCGCCAGCAGTCCTGGACAGGCGCAAGCTGAAGCTTTCTTT. Protein: CASSPGQAQAEAFF.

The chain is built from TRBV15 and TRBJ2-1, with D maybe TRBD1 (6 bases). The CDR3 extends over 14 amino acids. V lost 2 bases and J 5 bases, leaving 10 bases between the germline ends. Germline lookup yields CDR1 LNHNV and CDR2 YYDKDF (reference sequence). The CDR3 loop reads CATSRQQGNNEQFF. For the CDR3, the DNA is TGTGCCACCAGCAGACAACAGGGCAACAATGAGCAGTTCTTC. Complete variable domain (other parts from reference TRBV15 and TRBJ2-1): DAMVIQNPRYQVTQFGKPVTLSCSQTLNHNVMYWYQQKSSQAPKLLFHYYDKDFNNEADTPDNFQSRRPNTSFCFLDIRSPGLGDTAMYLCATSRQQGNNEQFFGPGTRLTVL.

This sequence joins TRBV5-1 and TRBJ2-7; D gene ambiguous. V dropped 2 bases and J dropped 3 bases, with 15 bases sitting between them. Germline V lookup: CDR1 SGHRS, CDR2 YFSETQ. This CDR3 has 15 amino acids. The chain's CDR3 is CASSFISSSGYEQYF. The DNA for the CDR3 is TGCGCCAGCAGCTTTATTTCTAGTTCGGGCTACGAGCAGTACTTC.

This chain uses TRBV6-5 with TRBJ2-7, with D unclear. The V gene lost 7 bases and the J gene lost 3 bases, with 10 bases spanning the gap. CDR1 MNHEY and CDR2 SVGAGI come from the germline V gene. The CDR3 loop spans 12 amino acids. In DNA form, the CDR3 reads TGTGCCAGCATCAACAGCCTCTACGAGCAGTACTTC. This encodes CASINSLYEQYF.

This rearrangement joins TRBV7-9 to TRBJ1-3; D not certain. Germline V gene lookup returns CDR1 SEHNR and CDR2 FQNEAQ (reference sequence). The CDR3 length is 13 residues. Trimming took 6 bases from V and 0 from J, leaving 6 bases between them. The DNA for the CDR3 is TGTGCCAGCAGAATTGGCTCTGGAAACACCATATATTTT. Translated: CASRIGSGNTIYF. The variable domain in full, with the rest retrieved from reference TRBV7-9 and TRBJ1-3, is DTGVSQNPRHKITKRGQNVTFRCDPISEHNRLYWYRQTLGQGPEFLTYFQNEAQLEKSRLLSDRFSAERPKGSFSTLEIQRTEQGDSAMYLCASRIGSGNTIYFGEGSWLTVV.

V and J are TRBV15 and TRBJ1-2; D call uncertain. The CDR3 sequence is 12 residues long. Per the germline V gene, CDR1 is LNHNV and CDR2 is YYDKDF (reference sequence). V was cut by 4 bases and J by 6 bases, with 9 bases left in between. In DNA, the CDR3 is TGTGCCACCAGCAAAGACCGCCATGGCTACACCTTC. It is translated as CATSKDRHGYTF. Supplemented by reference TRBV15 and TRBJ1-2, the full variable domain reads DAMVIQNPRYQVTQFGKPVTLSCSQTLNHNVMYWYQQKSSQAPKLLFHYYDKDFNNEADTPDNFQSRRPNTSFCFLDIRSPGLGDTAMYLCATSKDRHGYTFGSGTRLTVV.

This chain links TRBV30 with TRBJ2-7; 15 bases align to TRBD2. The trim removed 7 bases at V and 3 bases at J, leaving 7 bases unmatched. Germline-derived CDR1 and CDR2 are GTSNPN and SVGIG (reference sequence). This CDR3 is 15 amino acids long. The CDR3 spells CAFGTSGRSVYEQYF. The CDR3 DNA is TGTGCCTTCGGGACTAGCGGGAGGTCGGTCTACGAGCAGTACTTC.

This clone was observed once. Other DNA sequences from this sample encode an identical CDR3 as well. The genes are TRBV6-5 and TRBJ2-5; D perhaps matches TRBD2 (5 bases). This CDR3 spans 14 amino acids. Germline CDR1 and CDR2: MNHEY and SVGAGI. The V and J ends lost 3 bases and 4 bases respectively, with 12 bases between them. DNA for the CDR3: TGTGCCAGCAGTTATAGTAGCGTTGGAGAGACCCAGTACTTC. It yields the protein CASSYSSVGETQYF.

The V and J genes are TRBV5-1 and TRBJ2-5; 8 bases are a match to TRBD1. Germline assignment: CDR1 SGHRS and CDR2 YFSETQ. V lost 2 bases to trimming and J lost 2 bases; unmatched junction nucleotides: 2. This CDR3 region has 14 residues. The CDR3 protein is CASSLNRGQETQYF. CDR3 bases: TGCGCCAGCAGCTTAAACAGGGGGCAAGAGACCCAGTACTTC.